This section outlines one TCR beta chain sequence together with its context. Its antigen is unknown. These data come from a study of cytomegalovirus exposure and HLA in healthy donors. CDR1 is LNHNV and CDR2 is YYDKDF in the germline V gene (reference sequence). The CDR3 has 13 amino acids. V lost 0 bases to trimming and J lost 2 bases, with 5 bases between them. PCR was performed using 60 Vbeta and 13 Jbeta primers. Some clones are missing from TCRdb's copy, which holds only in-frame ones; the method was immunoSEQ multiplex PCR. The sample carries roughly 160,000 clones, around 81% recorded once. Study results and caveats: The study carried out a later analysis of TCR beta sequences. It associated around 17,000 of them with specific HLA alleles at a false discovery rate of 0.05. Most TCR sequences showed up rarely, but some public TCRs showed up in many donors.

Healthy bone marrow donors made up the cohort. Sequences were obtained from PBMCs. The TCR was taken from a woman aged 50 to 60 in good health and CMV-seronegative. This chain connects TRBV15 to TRBJ2-7, with D unclear. The CDR3 reads CATSRELTYEQYF. In DNA form, the CDR3 reads TGTGCCACCAGCAGAGAATTAACCTACGAGCAGTACTTC.